This entry features one T cell receptor beta chain sequence. The sample is drawn from a study of T cells in localized non-small cell lung cancer. Assay used: immunoSEQ multiplex PCR; TCRdb lists only in-frame clones, some missing. The sample contains some 9,600 clones, 90% of which appear only once. CDR1 and CDR2 from the germline V gene are MNHEY and SVGAGI. Losses at the gene ends were 4 bases for V and 5 bases for J; bases not matched to a gene: 2. This CDR3 contains 13 residues. The rearrangement links TRBV6-5 to TRBJ1-1; 9 bases match TRBD1. The sequencing used peripheral blood, collected before any cancer treatment. This clonotype originated in a male donor at least 60 years old with stage III squamous cell lung carcinoma. The CDR3 region is CASSLTGGTEAFF. The CDR3 DNA is TGTGCCAGCAGTTTGACAGGGGGGACTGAAGCTTTCTTT.